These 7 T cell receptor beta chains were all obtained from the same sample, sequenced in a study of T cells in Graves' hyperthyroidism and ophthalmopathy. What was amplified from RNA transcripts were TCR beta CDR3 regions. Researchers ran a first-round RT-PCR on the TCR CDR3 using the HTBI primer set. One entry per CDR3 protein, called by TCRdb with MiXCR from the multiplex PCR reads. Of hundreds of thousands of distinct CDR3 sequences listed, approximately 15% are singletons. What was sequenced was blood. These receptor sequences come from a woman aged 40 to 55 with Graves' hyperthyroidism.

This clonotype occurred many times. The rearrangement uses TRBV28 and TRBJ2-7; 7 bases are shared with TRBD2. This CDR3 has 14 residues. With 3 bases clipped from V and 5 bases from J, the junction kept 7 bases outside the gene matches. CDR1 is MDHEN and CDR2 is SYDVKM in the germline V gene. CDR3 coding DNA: TGTGCCAGCAGTTTCCCCCTGGGGGGGAACGAGCAGTACTTC. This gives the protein CASSFPLGGNEQYF. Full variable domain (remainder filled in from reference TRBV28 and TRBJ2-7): DVKVTQSSRYLVKRTGEKVFLECVQDMDHENMFWYRQDPGLGLRLIYFSYDVKMKEKGDIPEGYSVSREKKERFSLILESASTNQTSMYLCASSFPLGGNEQYFGPGTRLTVT.

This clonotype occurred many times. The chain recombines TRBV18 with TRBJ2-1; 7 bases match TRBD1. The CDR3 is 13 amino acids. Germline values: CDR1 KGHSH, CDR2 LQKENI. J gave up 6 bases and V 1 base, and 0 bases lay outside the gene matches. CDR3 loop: CASSPQGANEQFF. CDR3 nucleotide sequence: TGTGCCAGCTCACCACAGGGGGCCAATGAGCAGTTCTTC.

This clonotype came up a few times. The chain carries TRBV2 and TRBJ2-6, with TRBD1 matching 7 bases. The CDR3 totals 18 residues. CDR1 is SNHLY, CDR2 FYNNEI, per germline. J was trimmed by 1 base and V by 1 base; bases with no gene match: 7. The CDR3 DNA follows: TGTGCCAGCAGTGAAGGGGGGACAGCCAAATCTGGGGCCAACGTCCTGACTTTC. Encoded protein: CASSEGGTAKSGANVLTF.

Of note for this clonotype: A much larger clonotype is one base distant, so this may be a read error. The CDR3 protein is CASNHGYKEAQYF. For the CDR3, the DNA is TGTGCCAGCAACCACGGGTACAAAGAGGCCCAGTACTTC. This chain connects TRBV12-3 or TRBV12-4 to TRBJ2-5; D remains ambiguous. This CDR3 has 13 amino acids.

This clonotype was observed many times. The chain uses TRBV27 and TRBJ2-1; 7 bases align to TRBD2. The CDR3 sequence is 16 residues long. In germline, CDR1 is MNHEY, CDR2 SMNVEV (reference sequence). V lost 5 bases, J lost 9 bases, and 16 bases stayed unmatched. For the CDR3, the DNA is TGTGCCAGCAGTCCCCTAGGGTGGGAGGGCAGCTTTGAGCAGTTCTTC. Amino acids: CASSPLGWEGSFEQFF.

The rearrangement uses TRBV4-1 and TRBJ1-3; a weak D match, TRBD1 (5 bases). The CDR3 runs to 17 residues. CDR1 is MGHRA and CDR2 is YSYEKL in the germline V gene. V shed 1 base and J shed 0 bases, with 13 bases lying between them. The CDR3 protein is CASSQVRGRDSGNTIYF. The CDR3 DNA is TGCGCCAGCAGCCAAGTTAGGGGTCGGGACTCTGGAAACACCATATATTTT.

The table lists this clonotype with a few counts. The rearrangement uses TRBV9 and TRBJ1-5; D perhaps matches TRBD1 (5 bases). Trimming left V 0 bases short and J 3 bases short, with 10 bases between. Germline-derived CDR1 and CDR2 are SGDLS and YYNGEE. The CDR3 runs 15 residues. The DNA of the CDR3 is TGTGCCAGCAGCGTAGAGGGAGGGACCAATCAGCCCCAGCATTTT. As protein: CASSVEGGTNQPQHF.